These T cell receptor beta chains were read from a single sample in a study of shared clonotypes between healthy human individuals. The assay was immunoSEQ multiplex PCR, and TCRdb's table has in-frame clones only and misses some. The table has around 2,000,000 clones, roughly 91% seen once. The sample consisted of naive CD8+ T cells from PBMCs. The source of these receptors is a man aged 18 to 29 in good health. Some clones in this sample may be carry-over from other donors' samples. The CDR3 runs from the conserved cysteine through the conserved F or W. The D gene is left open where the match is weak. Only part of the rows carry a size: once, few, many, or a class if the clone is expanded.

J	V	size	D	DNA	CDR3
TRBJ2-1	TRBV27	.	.	TGTGCCAGCAGCCCTGGGCGATACAATGAGCAGTTCTTC	CASSPGRYNEQFF
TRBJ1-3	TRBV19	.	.	TGTGCCAGTAGTATCAGGGGTCGAGTGATTTCAGCTGGAAACACCATATATTTT	CASSIRGRVISAGNTIYF
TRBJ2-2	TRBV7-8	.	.	TGTGCCAGCAGCTTAGGACAATGGAGGGCCGACACCGGGGAGCTGTTTTTT	CASSLGQWRADTGELFF
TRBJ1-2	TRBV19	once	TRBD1	TGTGCCAGTAGCCTCGGGACAGGGGGGTTGAGTGGCTACACCTTC	CASSLGTGGLSGYTF
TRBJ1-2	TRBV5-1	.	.	TGCGCCAGCAGCGGAACATATGGCTACACCTTC	CASSGTYGYTF
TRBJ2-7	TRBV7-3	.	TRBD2	TGTGCCAGCAGCTTAATTCTGGCGGGAGGGCCCCAAGGCGAGCAGTACTTC	CASSLILAGGPQGEQYF
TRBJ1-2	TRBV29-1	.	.	TGCAGCGTTGACGTCGGGCTGCGGGGCTACACCTTC	CSVDVGLRGYTF
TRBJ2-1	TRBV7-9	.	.	TGTGCCAGCAGCTTAGCGCTGAGCTCCTACAATGAGCAGTTCTTC	CASSLALSSYNEQFF
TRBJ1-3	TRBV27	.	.	TGTGCCAGCACCTCCAGGGGCCGACAGGCGAGCTCTGGAAACACCATATATTTT	CASTSRGRQASSGNTIYF
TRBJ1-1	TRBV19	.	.	TGTGCCAGTAGTGCCGTAGGGCAGATCGGCACTGAAGCTTTCTTT	CASSAVGQIGTEAFF
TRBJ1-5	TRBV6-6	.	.	TGTGCCAGCAGTTATGGGATCACCATAAATCAGCCCCAGCATTTT	CASSYGITINQPQHF